What follows describes a single T cell receptor (beta chain). Clones were sequenced by immunoSEQ multiplex PCR, and TCRdb holds only the in-frame ones, with some missing. The sample records under 80,000 clones, more than 85% being singletons. These data come from a study of technical replicates of blood from a handful of donors. Germline V gives CDR1 LNHNV, CDR2 YYDKDF (reference sequence). J gave up 0 bases and V 3 bases, and 4 bases lay outside the gene matches. The CDR3 is made up of 18 amino acids. The chain couples TRBV15 to TRBJ2-2, with 13 bases aligning to TRBD2. Sequenced material: T cells isolated from PBMCs. The source is a human donor in good health. Some clones in this sample may be carry-over from other donors' samples. The DNA of the CDR3 is TGTGCCACCAGCAGCTCCGGGACTAGCGGGGCGAACACCGGGGAGCTGTTTTTT. Translated: CATSSSGTSGANTGELFF.